The rows below give T cell receptor beta chains drawn from one sample of a study of CXCR3-negative and CXCR3-positive naive CD8 T cells. Reprocessing the 5' RACE reads, TCRdb reports a single entry for every CDR3 protein and omits DNA. This listing includes about 43,000 distinct CDR3 sequences. The sequenced material came from memory CD8+ T cells from blood. Every receptor here comes from a human donor in good health. Some clones in this sample may be carry-over from other donors' samples. Both conserved end residues are part of each CDR3. For some rows the clone size is stated as once, few or many, or as a class when expanded; others skip it.

>.|TRBJ1-1|14|TRBV28
CASSWAGPNTEAFF
>.|TRBJ2-1|16|TRBV11-2
CASSSPGQGTYNEQFF
>.|TRBJ1-6|15|TRBV19
CASNPMDSRGSPLHF
>.|TRBJ1-1|11|TRBV6-2/TRBV6-3
CASSYGTEAFF
>.|TRBJ2-3|14|TRBV12-3/TRBV12-4
CASNERGRTDTQYF
>.|TRBJ2-1|13|TRBV6-5
CASSWTGFNEQFF
>.|TRBJ2-5|14|TRBV7-9
CASSLPNERETQYF
>.|TRBJ2-7|13|TRBV28
CASSRGTGFEQYF
>.|TRBJ1-5|16|TRBV6-5
CASSAQGEGPNQPQHF
>.|TRBJ1-1|12|TRBV20-1
CSARTLEAEAFF
>.|TRBJ2-7|12|TRBV7-9
CASSLISYEQYF
>.|TRBJ1-5|14|TRBV4-1
CASSPIGEGQPQHF
>.|TRBJ2-7|14|TRBV6-2/TRBV6-3
CASSSWTANYEQYF
>medium-sized|TRBJ1-1|14|TRBV20-1
CSAWGDRGNTEAFF
>.|TRBJ1-6|14|TRBV20-1
CSARTGTENSPLHF
>.|TRBJ1-4|13|TRBV7-9
CASGDRGQEKLFF
>.|TRBJ2-7|15|TRBV4-2
CASSQETGGDYEQYF
>.|TRBJ1-1|13|TRBV20-1
CSARDSGDTEAFF
>.|TRBJ2-2|15|TRBV20-1
CSARTPMYDTGELFF
>.|TRBJ2-7|14|TRBV12-3/TRBV12-4
CASSLGNRVYEQYF
>.|TRBJ2-3|18|TRBV4-3
CASSQVLGLADSTDTQYF
>.|TRBJ2-7|12|TRBV15
CATSLGGYEQYF
>.|TRBJ1-1|12|TRBV29-1
CSVEKGSAEAFF
>.|TRBJ1-1|16|TRBV11-2
CASSSTQGQDRFLAFF
>.|TRBJ1-1|15|TRBV5-1
CASSSGRDENTEAFF
>.|TRBJ1-1|16|TRBV27
CASSYQGGSWRTEAFF
>.|TRBJ2-1|19|TRBV5-1
CASSQSRDTPPSSYNEQFF
>.|TRBJ2-3|15|TRBV12-3/TRBV12-4
CASSFSGELTDTQYF
>.|TRBJ2-2|14|TRBV28
CASSFSPFTGELFF
>.|TRBJ2-1|15|TRBV4-3
CASSSGQGSYNEQFF
>.|TRBJ2-7|15|TRBV19
CASSRAGSATDEQYF
>.|TRBJ2-3|14|TRBV6-4
CASSGTGGTDTQYF
>.|TRBJ2-7|16|TRBV28
CASSPYEPGGAYEQYF
>.|TRBJ2-3|14|TRBV14
CARILAGFLDTQYF
>.|TRBJ2-1|11|TRBV29-1
CSGERVDEQFF
>.|TRBJ2-3|19|TRBV5-1
CASSHDPARGGGVTDTQYF
>.|TRBJ1-2|18|TRBV10-1
CASSGVDTPSRTPYGYTF
>.|TRBJ1-1|13|TRBV5-1
CASSETDRAEAFF
>.|TRBJ1-5|12|TRBV20-1
CSVKTGNQPQHF
>.|TRBJ2-7|15|TRBV20-1
CSAISSGSSSYEQYF
>.|TRBJ2-3|15|TRBV20-1
CSATLGSGGADTQYF
>.|TRBJ2-1|18|TRBV7-2
CASSLEEGWTSGDNEQFF
>.|TRBJ1-5|15|TRBV12-3/TRBV12-4
CASSSSGQGGQPQHF
>.|TRBJ1-1|17|TRBV5-6
CASSLEYGGELNTEAFF
>medium-sized|TRBJ2-1|15|TRBV15
CATSRDTHPDNEQFF
>.|TRBJ2-3|15|TRBV7-2
CASSPGTSGGDTQYF
>.|TRBJ2-3|18|TRBV29-1
CSVEDLLPNKWGTDTQYF
>.|TRBJ2-7|12|TRBV3-1
CASSATFYEQYF
>.|TRBJ1-6|17|TRBV15
CATSRAPGGIDNSPLHF
>.|TRBJ2-7|14|TRBV12-3/TRBV12-4
CASSFYHGAYEQYF
>.|TRBJ1-2|16|TRBV7-2
CASSLGGARSAYGYTF
>.|TRBJ2-2|14|TRBV28
CAGAGQGFTGELFF
>.|TRBJ2-2|15|TRBV28
CASSFRTANTGELFF
>.|TRBJ2-1|17|TRBV20-1
CSASGSLYEPPHNEQFF
>.|TRBJ2-1|14|TRBV7-8
CASRGAVGYNEQFF
>.|TRBJ2-1|15|TRBV10-3
CAISDSGTAYNEQFF
>.|TRBJ2-1|12|TRBV7-2
CASSPTGFEQFF